Listed below are T cell receptor beta chains from one sample, sequenced in a study of regulatory T cells in long-lasting Graves disease. TCRdb processed the multiplex PCR reads anew with MiXCR; each CDR3 protein has one entry. The sample has 550,000 to 600,000 distinct CDR3 sequences, approximately 16% seen once. These data also formed part of another study, on T cells in Graves' hyperthyroidism and ophthalmopathy.

The sample consisted of peripheral blood mononuclear cells (PBMCs), taken at new diagnosis, from a patient treated with antithyroid drugs. These receptor sequences come from a man between 18 and 29 years old with Graves disease. Each CDR3 is given with its conserved first and last residue. The D gene is left open where the match is weak. Size is stated for part of the rows, as once, few or many counts, or as a class when the clone is expanded.

clone size: many; D gene: TRBD1; J gene: TRBJ2-1; V gene: TRBV12-3/TRBV12-4; CDR3 DNA: TGTGCCAGCAGAGATACAGGGGGCTACAATGAGCAGTTCTTC; CDR3 protein: CASRDTGGYNEQFF
clone size: many; D gene: TRBD1; J gene: TRBJ2-7; V gene: TRBV2; CDR3 DNA: TGTGCCAGCAGTCCCCGCCCCGGGACAGTTAAATTCTACGAGCAGTACTTC; CDR3 protein: CASSPRPGTVKFYEQYF
clone size: few; D gene: -; J gene: TRBJ2-7; V gene: TRBV20-1; CDR3 DNA: TGCAGTGCACCCATCCCCGGCAGGGCTTCTTACGAGCAGTACTTC; CDR3 protein: CSAPIPGRASYEQYF
clone size: many; D gene: TRBD1; J gene: TRBJ2-7; V gene: TRBV4-1; CDR3 DNA: TGCGCCAGCAGCCAAGATACGGCTGACAGGGGGCCATCCTACGAGCAGTACTTC; CDR3 protein: CASSQDTADRGPSYEQYF
clone size: many; D gene: -; J gene: TRBJ1-1; V gene: TRBV12-3/TRBV12-4; CDR3 DNA: TGTGCCAGCAGTTTTCGGACTGAAGCTTTCTTT; CDR3 protein: CASSFRTEAFF
clone size: once; D gene: TRBD2; J gene: TRBJ2-5; V gene: TRBV2; CDR3 DNA: TGTGCCAGCACCCGGACTAGCGGCCCTCCTCGGGAGACCCAGTACTTC; CDR3 protein: CASTRTSGPPRETQYF
clone size: many; D gene: -; J gene: TRBJ2-5; V gene: TRBV20-1; CDR3 DNA: TGCAGTGCTAGAGATCGTAAGGGCCTAGAGACCCAGTACTTC; CDR3 protein: CSARDRKGLETQYF
clone size: many; D gene: -; J gene: TRBJ2-4; V gene: TRBV11-2; CDR3 DNA: TGTGCCAGCAGCTCTTACGGAAACATTCAGTACTTC; CDR3 protein: CASSSYGNIQYF
clone size: many; D gene: -; J gene: TRBJ2-7; V gene: TRBV28; CDR3 DNA: TGTGCCAGCAGTTTGGGTCCAATTCGACTAAATAAGGAGTACTTC; CDR3 protein: CASSLGPIRLNKEYF
clone size: many; D gene: -; J gene: TRBJ1-2; V gene: TRBV28; CDR3 DNA: TGTGCCAGCAGTTTGCTTGGGGCCCAAACCTATGGCTACACCTTC; CDR3 protein: CASSLLGAQTYGYTF
clone size: -; D gene: TRBD2; J gene: TRBJ2-1; V gene: TRBV7-9; CDR3 DNA: TGTGCCAGCAGCCCCCGACTAGCGGGAGTAATAAATGAGCAGTTCTTC; CDR3 protein: CASSPRLAGVINEQFF
clone size: few; D gene: -; J gene: TRBJ1-6; V gene: TRBV6-1; CDR3 DNA: TGTGCCAGCAGCCGGGGGACCTCCTATAATTCACCCCTCCACTTT; CDR3 protein: CASSRGTSYNSPLHF
clone size: -; D gene: TRBD1; J gene: TRBJ2-7; V gene: TRBV10-3; CDR3 DNA: TGTGCCATCAGCAGGACAGGGGGCTATGACGAGCAGTACTTC; CDR3 protein: CAISRTGGYDEQYF
clone size: few; D gene: -; J gene: TRBJ1-1; V gene: TRBV5-1; CDR3 DNA: TGTGCCAGCAGCAGGGACGATTTGAACACTGAAGCTTTCTTT; CDR3 protein: CASSRDDLNTEAFF
clone size: -; D gene: -; J gene: TRBJ2-5; V gene: TRBV29-1; CDR3 DNA: TGCAGCGTTGAACAACCAAGGGGGGGGGAGACCCAGTACTTC; CDR3 protein: CSVEQPRGGETQYF
clone size: -; D gene: TRBD1; J gene: TRBJ2-7; V gene: TRBV12-3/TRBV12-4; CDR3 DNA: TGTGCCAGCAGTTTACGGGACAGGAGAACCTACGAGCAGTACTTC; CDR3 protein: CASSLRDRRTYEQYF
clone size: -; D gene: TRBD2; J gene: TRBJ2-3; V gene: TRBV27; CDR3 DNA: TGTGCCAGCAGTTCAAGACTAGCGGGGGTTACGCAGTATTTT; CDR3 protein: CASSSRLAGVTQYF
clone size: -; D gene: TRBD2; J gene: TRBJ2-3; V gene: TRBV7-9; CDR3 DNA: TGTGCCAGCAGCCCGGGACTAGCGGAGCCGGGAGATACGCAGTATTTT; CDR3 protein: CASSPGLAEPGDTQYF
clone size: -; D gene: TRBD1; J gene: TRBJ1-5; V gene: TRBV4-1; CDR3 DNA: TGCGCCAGCAGCCAAAGCGCCACAGGGGAGGGCCAGCCCCAGCATTTT; CDR3 protein: CASSQSATGEGQPQHF
clone size: few; D gene: -; J gene: TRBJ2-1; V gene: TRBV9; CDR3 DNA: TGTGCCAGCAGCCTTAGAGGGCAAAGTTACAATGAGCAGTTCTTC; CDR3 protein: CASSLRGQSYNEQFF
clone size: many; D gene: TRBD1; J gene: TRBJ2-7; V gene: TRBV7-9; CDR3 DNA: TGTGCCAGCAGCCCACCGGGACAGGGGATCGAGCAGTACTTC; CDR3 protein: CASSPPGQGIEQYF
clone size: many; D gene: -; J gene: TRBJ2-3; V gene: TRBV20-1; CDR3 DNA: TGCAGTGTCATAGCGGCCACAGATACGCAGTATTTT; CDR3 protein: CSVIAATDTQYF
clone size: -; D gene: TRBD1; J gene: TRBJ1-1; V gene: TRBV5-1; CDR3 DNA: TGCGCCAGCAGCGCGCAACAGGGGACTGAAGCTTTCTTT; CDR3 protein: CASSAQQGTEAFF
clone size: -; D gene: -; J gene: TRBJ1-2; V gene: TRBV7-3; CDR3 DNA: TGTGCCAGCAGCTTAATCATCTGGGGGGCGGCCAACTATGGCTACACCTTC; CDR3 protein: CASSLIIWGAANYGYTF
clone size: -; D gene: -; J gene: TRBJ2-2; V gene: TRBV28; CDR3 DNA: TGTGCCAGCAGGCCTCAGTCCAGCGGGTGGGAGCTGTTTTTT; CDR3 protein: CASRPQSSGWELFF
clone size: -; D gene: -; J gene: TRBJ1-1; V gene: TRBV7-9; CDR3 DNA: TGTGCCAGCAGCTTCACGCCGGGAGTTGAAGCTTTCTTT; CDR3 protein: CASSFTPGVEAFF
clone size: many; D gene: -; J gene: TRBJ2-7; V gene: TRBV12-3/TRBV12-4; CDR3 DNA: TGTGCCAGCAGCCCCCGGGGGGCTCTTTACGAGCAGTACTTC; CDR3 protein: CASSPRGALYEQYF
clone size: -; D gene: -; J gene: TRBJ1-6; V gene: TRBV2; CDR3 DNA: TGTGCCAGCAATCCACAGGGCTCCTATAATTCACCCCTCCACTTT; CDR3 protein: CASNPQGSYNSPLHF
clone size: many; D gene: -; J gene: TRBJ2-3; V gene: TRBV11-3; CDR3 DNA: TGTGCCAGCAGCTTAGCGGGGCTGGCAGATACGCAGTATTTT; CDR3 protein: CASSLAGLADTQYF
clone size: -; D gene: TRBD2; J gene: TRBJ2-7; V gene: TRBV28; CDR3 DNA: TGTGCCAGCGGGGCGGGAGGACCCGGCGAGCAGTACTTC; CDR3 protein: CASGAGGPGEQYF
clone size: many; D gene: -; J gene: TRBJ2-3; V gene: TRBV10-1; CDR3 DNA: TGCGCCAGCAGTGATTACTCGGACGCCACAGATACGCAGTATTTT; CDR3 protein: CASSDYSDATDTQYF
clone size: many; D gene: TRBD2; J gene: TRBJ2-1; V gene: TRBV20-1; CDR3 DNA: TGCAGTGCGATCGGGGGGGAGGGCCGAAATGAGCAGTTCTTC; CDR3 protein: CSAIGGEGRNEQFF
clone size: many; D gene: TRBD2; J gene: TRBJ2-7; V gene: TRBV20-1; CDR3 DNA: TGCAGTGCTAGAGATTGGGCTACTAGCGGGAGGATGAACGAGCAGTACTTC; CDR3 protein: CSARDWATSGRMNEQYF
clone size: -; D gene: -; J gene: TRBJ1-1; V gene: TRBV7-9; CDR3 DNA: TGTGCCAGCAGATCTCCAGGGAGCGCCCTTGCCACTGAAGCTTTCTTT; CDR3 protein: CASRSPGSALATEAFF
clone size: -; D gene: -; J gene: TRBJ1-5; V gene: TRBV4-1; CDR3 DNA: TGCGCCAGCAGCCAGGGCAGGGGTAGCAATCAGCCCCAGCATTTT; CDR3 protein: CASSQGRGSNQPQHF
clone size: -; D gene: -; J gene: TRBJ1-5; V gene: TRBV19; CDR3 DNA: TGTGCCAGTAGTATGGCCCAGGGTGGGAATCAGCCCCAGCATTTT; CDR3 protein: CASSMAQGGNQPQHF
clone size: -; D gene: -; J gene: TRBJ2-5; V gene: TRBV5-1; CDR3 DNA: TGTGCCAGCAGCCCTCTGGACCAAGAGACCCAGTACTTC; CDR3 protein: CASSPLDQETQYF
clone size: -; D gene: -; J gene: TRBJ1-5; V gene: TRBV4-1; CDR3 DNA: TGCGCCAGCAGCCAAGCCCCTTCCCCGAAGCAGCCCCAGCATTTT; CDR3 protein: CASSQAPSPKQPQHF
clone size: many; D gene: -; J gene: TRBJ1-4; V gene: TRBV2; CDR3 DNA: TGTGCCAGCAGTGCGTGGACAGTTAATGAAAAACTGTTTTTT; CDR3 protein: CASSAWTVNEKLFF
clone size: many; D gene: -; J gene: TRBJ2-3; V gene: TRBV5-1; CDR3 DNA: TGCGCCAGCAGCGCGGAAAGTTTTGTCACAGATACGCAGTATTTT; CDR3 protein: CASSAESFVTDTQYF
clone size: few; D gene: -; J gene: TRBJ1-1; V gene: TRBV5-1; CDR3 DNA: TGCGCCAGCAGCTTGGGGGACGGAACTGAAGCTTTCTTT; CDR3 protein: CASSLGDGTEAFF
clone size: many; D gene: -; J gene: TRBJ1-4; V gene: TRBV20-1; CDR3 DNA: TGCAGTGCTCTCGCGCCCGCAACTAATGAAAAACTGTTTTTT; CDR3 protein: CSALAPATNEKLFF
clone size: many; D gene: -; J gene: TRBJ2-7; V gene: TRBV3-1; CDR3 DNA: TGTGCCAGCAGCCGGGCCTCCGTGGACGAGCAGTACTTC; CDR3 protein: CASSRASVDEQYF
clone size: -; D gene: -; J gene: TRBJ2-2; V gene: TRBV20-1; CDR3 DNA: TGCAGTGCTAGGTCAGGCGCCCACAACACCGGGGAGCTGTTTTTT; CDR3 protein: CSARSGAHNTGELFF
clone size: -; D gene: -; J gene: TRBJ1-2; V gene: TRBV20-1; CDR3 DNA: TGCAGTGCTGGCCTGCGGGCAGGAGCTCTCTATGGCTACACCTTC; CDR3 protein: CSAGLRAGALYGYTF